This T cell receptor beta chain was recorded in a study of beta chain features in type 1 diabetes. Study as a whole: Comparable age, gender and cell yields were observed in patients relative to healthy donors. All samples combined gave roughly 100 million sorted cells for examination.

The investigators reverse transcribed all of the isolated RNA, so they sequenced expressed TCRB transcripts. Sequencing was performed with immunoSEQ multiplex PCR; in TCRdb, only in-frame clones are kept and a portion is missing. The table shows more than 350,000 clones, with over 9.5% occurring only once. This CDR3 region has 13 residues. V lost 7 bases and J lost 10, with 16 bases in between. CDR1 and CDR2 (germline): SNHLY, FYNNEI. The rearrangement uses TRBV2 and TRBJ1-4; D might be TRBD1 (6 bases). Sequenced material: naive CD4+ T cells from blood. This TCR was recovered from a woman in her late teens or twenties in good health. CDR3 loop: CASILGEGGKLFF. In DNA, the CDR3 is TGTGCCAGCATCCTCGGCGAAGGGGGAAAACTGTTTTTT.